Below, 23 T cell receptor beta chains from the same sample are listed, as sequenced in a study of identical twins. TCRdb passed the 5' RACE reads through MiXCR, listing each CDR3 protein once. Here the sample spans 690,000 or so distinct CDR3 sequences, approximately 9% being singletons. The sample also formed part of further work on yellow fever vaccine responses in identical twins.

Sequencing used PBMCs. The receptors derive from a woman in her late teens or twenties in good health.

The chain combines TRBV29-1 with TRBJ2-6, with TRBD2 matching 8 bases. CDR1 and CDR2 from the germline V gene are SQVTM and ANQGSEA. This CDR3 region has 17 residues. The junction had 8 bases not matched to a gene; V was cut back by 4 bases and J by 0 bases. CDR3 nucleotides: TGCAGCGTTGCGGGCGGGGGGCCGGTCTCTGGGGCCAACGTCCTGACTTTC. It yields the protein CSVAGGGPVSGANVLTF.

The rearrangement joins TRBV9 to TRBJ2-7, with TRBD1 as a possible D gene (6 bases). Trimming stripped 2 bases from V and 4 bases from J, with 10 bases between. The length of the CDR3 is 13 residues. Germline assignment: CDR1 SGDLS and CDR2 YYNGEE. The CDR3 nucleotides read TGTGCCAGCAGCGTCGGACAGTTTTACGAGCAGTACTTC. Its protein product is CASSVGQFYEQYF.

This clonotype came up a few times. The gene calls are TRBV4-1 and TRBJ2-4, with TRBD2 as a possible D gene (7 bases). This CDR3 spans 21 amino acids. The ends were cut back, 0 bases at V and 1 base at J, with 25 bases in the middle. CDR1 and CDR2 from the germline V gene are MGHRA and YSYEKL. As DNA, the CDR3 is TGCGCCAGCAGCCAAGATCTTGGGGGGGCCAACATAGTAGGGGCCAAAAACATTCAGTACTTC. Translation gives CASSQDLGGANIVGAKNIQYF.

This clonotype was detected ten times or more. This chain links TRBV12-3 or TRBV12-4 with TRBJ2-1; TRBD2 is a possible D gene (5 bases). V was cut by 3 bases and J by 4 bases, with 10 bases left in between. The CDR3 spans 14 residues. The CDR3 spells CASSLVSAYNEQFF. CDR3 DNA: TGTGCCAGCAGTTTGGTTAGCGCTTACAATGAGCAGTTCTTC.

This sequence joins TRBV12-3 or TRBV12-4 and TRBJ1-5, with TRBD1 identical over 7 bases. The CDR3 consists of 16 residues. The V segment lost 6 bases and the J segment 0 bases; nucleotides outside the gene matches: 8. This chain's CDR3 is CASSQGQQYSNQPQHF. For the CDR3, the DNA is TGTGCCAGCAGCCAGGGACAGCAATATAGCAATCAGCCCCAGCATTTT.

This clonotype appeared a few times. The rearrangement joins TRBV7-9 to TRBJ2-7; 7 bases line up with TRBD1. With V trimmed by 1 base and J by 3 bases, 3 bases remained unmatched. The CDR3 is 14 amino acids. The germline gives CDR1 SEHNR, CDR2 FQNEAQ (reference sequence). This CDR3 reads CASSLGGQFYEQYF. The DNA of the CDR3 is TGTGCCAGCAGCTTAGGGGGACAGTTCTACGAGCAGTACTTC.

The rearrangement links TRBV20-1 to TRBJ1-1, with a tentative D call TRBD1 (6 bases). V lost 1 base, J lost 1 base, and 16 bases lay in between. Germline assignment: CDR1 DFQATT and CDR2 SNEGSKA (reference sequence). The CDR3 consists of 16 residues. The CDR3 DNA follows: TGCAGTGCTAGAGGAATAAAACAGGGCGAGAACACTGAAGCTTTCTTT. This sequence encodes CSARGIKQGENTEAFF.

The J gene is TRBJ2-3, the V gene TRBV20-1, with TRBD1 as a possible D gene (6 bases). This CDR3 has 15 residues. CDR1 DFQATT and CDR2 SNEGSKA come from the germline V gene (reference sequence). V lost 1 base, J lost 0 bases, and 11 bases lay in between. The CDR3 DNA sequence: TGCAGTGCTAGAGCCTTTGGGGGCAGCACAGATACGCAGTATTTT. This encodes CSARAFGGSTDTQYF.

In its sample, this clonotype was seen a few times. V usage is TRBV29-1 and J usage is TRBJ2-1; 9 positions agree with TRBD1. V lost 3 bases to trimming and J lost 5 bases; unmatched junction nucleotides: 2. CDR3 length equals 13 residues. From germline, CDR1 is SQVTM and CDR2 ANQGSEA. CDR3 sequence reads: CSVETGGNNEQFF. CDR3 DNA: TGCAGCGTTGAGACAGGGGGGAACAATGAGCAGTTCTTC.

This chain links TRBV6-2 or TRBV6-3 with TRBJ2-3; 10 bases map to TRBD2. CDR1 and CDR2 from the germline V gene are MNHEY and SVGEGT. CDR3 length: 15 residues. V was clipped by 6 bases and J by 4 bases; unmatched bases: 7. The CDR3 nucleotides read TGTGCCAGCAGCCCTGGACTAGCGGAATCAGATACGCAGTATTTT. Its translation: CASSPGLAESDTQYF.

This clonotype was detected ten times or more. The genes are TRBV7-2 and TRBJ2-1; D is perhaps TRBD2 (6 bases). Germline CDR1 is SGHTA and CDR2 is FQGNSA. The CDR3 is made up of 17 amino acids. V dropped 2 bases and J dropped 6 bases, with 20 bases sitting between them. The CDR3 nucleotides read TGTGCCAGCAGCTTACCTGGACTTTTTCGAGCGGGCAATGAGCAGTTCTTC. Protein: CASSLPGLFRAGNEQFF.

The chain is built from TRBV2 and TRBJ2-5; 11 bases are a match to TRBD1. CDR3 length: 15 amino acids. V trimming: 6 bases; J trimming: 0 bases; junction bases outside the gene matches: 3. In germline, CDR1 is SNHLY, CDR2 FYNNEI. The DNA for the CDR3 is TGTGCCAGCAGCGGACAGGGGGCTAACCAAGAGACCCAGTACTTC. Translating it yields CASSGQGANQETQYF.

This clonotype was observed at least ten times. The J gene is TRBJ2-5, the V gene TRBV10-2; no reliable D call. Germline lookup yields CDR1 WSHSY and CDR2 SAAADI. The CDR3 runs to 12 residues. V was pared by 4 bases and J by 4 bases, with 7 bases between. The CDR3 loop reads CASSAVGETQYF. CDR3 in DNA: TGCGCCAGCAGTGCCGTTGGAGAGACCCAGTACTTC.

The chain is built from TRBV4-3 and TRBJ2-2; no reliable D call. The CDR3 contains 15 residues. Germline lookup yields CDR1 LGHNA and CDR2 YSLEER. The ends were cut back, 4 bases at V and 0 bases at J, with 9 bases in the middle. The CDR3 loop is CASSPMGTNTGELFF. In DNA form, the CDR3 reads TGCGCCAGCAGCCCCATGGGCACGAACACCGGGGAGCTGTTTTTT.

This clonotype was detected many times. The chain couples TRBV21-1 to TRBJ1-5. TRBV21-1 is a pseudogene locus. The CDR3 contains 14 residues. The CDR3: CASSKGLGNQPQHF. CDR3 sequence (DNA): TGTGCCAGCAGCAAAGGACTGGGCAATCAGCCCCAGCATTTT.

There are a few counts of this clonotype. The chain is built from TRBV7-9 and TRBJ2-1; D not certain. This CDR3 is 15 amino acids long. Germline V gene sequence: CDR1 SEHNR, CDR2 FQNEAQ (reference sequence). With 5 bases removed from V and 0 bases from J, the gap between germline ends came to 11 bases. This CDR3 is CASSPPLASYNEQFF. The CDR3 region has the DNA TGTGCCAGCAGCCCCCCGTTGGCCTCCTACAATGAGCAGTTCTTC. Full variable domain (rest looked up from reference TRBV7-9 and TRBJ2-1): DTGVSQNPRHKITKRGQNVTFRCDPISEHNRLYWYRQTLGQGPEFLTYFQNEAQLEKSRLLSDRFSAERPKGSFSTLEIQRTEQGDSAMYLCASSPPLASYNEQFFGPGTRLTVL.

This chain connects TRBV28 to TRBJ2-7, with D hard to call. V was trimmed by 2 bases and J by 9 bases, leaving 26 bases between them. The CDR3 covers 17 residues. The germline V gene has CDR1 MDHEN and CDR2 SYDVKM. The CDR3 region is CASSLTPSGSRGLGQYF. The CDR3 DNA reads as TGTGCCAGCAGTTTAACCCCCTCTGGCTCCAGAGGCCTCGGGCAGTACTTC.

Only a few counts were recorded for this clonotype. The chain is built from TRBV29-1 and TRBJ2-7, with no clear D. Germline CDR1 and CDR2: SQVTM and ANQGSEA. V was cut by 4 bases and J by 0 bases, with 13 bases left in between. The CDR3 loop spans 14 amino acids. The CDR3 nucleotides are TGCAGCGTTGGGGCCAGTTCGATCTCCTACGAGCAGTACTTC. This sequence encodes CSVGASSISYEQYF.

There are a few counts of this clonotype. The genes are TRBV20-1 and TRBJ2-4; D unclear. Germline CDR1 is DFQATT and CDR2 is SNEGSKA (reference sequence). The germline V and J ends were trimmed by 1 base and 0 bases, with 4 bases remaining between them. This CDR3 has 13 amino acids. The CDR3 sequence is CSARGLAKNIQYF. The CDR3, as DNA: TGCAGTGCTAGAGGCCTAGCCAAAAACATTCAGTACTTC.

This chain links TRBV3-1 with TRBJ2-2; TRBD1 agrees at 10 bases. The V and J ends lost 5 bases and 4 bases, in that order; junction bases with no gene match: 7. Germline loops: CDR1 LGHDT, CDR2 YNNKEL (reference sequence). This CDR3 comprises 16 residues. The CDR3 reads CASSKLTGGITGELFF. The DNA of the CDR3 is TGTGCCAGCAGCAAATTGACAGGGGGCATCACCGGGGAGCTGTTTTTT. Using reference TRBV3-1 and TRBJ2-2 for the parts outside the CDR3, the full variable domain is DTAVSQTPKYLVTQMGNDKSIKCEQNLGHDTMYWYKQDSKKFLKIMFSYNNKELIINETVPNRFSPKSPDKAHLNLHINSLELGDSAVYFCASSKLTGGITGELFFGEGSRLTVL.

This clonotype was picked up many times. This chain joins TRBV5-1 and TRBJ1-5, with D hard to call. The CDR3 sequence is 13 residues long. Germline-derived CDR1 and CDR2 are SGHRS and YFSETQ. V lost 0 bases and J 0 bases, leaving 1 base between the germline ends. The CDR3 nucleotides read TGCGCCAGCAGCTTGGATAGCAATCAGCCCCAGCATTTT. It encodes CASSLDSNQPQHF.

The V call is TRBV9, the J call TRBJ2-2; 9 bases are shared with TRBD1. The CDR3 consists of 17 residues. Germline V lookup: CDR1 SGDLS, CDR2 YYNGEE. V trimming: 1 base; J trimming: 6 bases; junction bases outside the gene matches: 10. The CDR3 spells CASSVQIGTGKAGELFF. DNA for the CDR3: TGTGCCAGCAGCGTACAGATCGGGACAGGGAAAGCCGGGGAGCTGTTTTTT.

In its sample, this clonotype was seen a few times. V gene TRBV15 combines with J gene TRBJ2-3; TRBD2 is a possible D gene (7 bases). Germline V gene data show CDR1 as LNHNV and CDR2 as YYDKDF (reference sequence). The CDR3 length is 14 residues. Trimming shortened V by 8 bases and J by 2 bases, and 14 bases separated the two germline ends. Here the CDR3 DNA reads TGTGCCACCGGGGGGGGCGGCACCACAGATACGCAGTATTTT. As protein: CATGGGGTTDTQYF.